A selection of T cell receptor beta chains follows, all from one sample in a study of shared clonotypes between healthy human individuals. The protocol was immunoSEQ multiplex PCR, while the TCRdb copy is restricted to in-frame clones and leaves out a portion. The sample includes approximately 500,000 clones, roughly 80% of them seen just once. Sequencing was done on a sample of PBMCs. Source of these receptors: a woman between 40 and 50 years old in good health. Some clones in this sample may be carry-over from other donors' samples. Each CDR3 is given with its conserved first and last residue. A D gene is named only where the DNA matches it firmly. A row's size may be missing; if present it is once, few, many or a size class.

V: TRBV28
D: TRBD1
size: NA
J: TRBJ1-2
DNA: TGTGCCAGCAAGCGGACAGGGTTTGACTATGGCTACACCTTC
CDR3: CASKRTGFDYGYTF

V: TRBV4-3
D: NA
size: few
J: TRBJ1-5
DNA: TGCGCCAGCAGCCAAGACAGAAGTAGCAATCAGCCCCAGCATTTT
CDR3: CASSQDRSSNQPQHF

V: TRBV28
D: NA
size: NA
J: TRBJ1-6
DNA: NA
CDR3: CASSSSVNSPLHF

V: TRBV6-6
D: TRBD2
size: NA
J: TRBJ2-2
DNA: TGTGCCAGCAGTTACTCTAGCGGGAGGAACACCGGGGAGCTGTTTTTT
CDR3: CASSYSSGRNTGELFF

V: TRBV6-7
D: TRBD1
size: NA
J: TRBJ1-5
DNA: TGTGCCAGCAGTTTACGAGACAGGGGGGAAAATCAGCCCCAGCATTTT
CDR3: CASSLRDRGENQPQHF

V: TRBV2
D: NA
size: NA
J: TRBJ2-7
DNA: TGTGCCAGCATCGGCCCTGGAGCAGGGTGGCAGTCCGAGCAGTACTTC
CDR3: CASIGPGAGWQSEQYF

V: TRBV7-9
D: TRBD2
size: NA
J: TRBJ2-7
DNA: TGTGCCAGCAGCCCAGGACTAGCGGGAGTCTACGAGCAGTACTTC
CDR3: CASSPGLAGVYEQYF

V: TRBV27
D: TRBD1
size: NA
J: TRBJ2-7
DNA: TGTGCCAGCAGGAGATCAACGGGACAGGGGCGCGACCCCCGCTACGAGCAGTACTTC
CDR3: CASRRSTGQGRDPRYEQYF

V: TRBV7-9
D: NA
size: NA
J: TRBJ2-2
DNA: TGTGCCAGCAGCTTAGGCCTTGGCAGAGACGAAACCGGGGAGCTGTTTTTT
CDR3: CASSLGLGRDETGELFF

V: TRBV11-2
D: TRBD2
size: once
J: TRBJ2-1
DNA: TGTGCCAGCAGCTTGTTGGCGGGAGGGCAGAGCTCCTACAATGAGCAGTTCTTC
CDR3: CASSLLAGGQSSYNEQFF

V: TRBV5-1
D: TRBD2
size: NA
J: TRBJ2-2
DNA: TGCGCCAGCAGCTTGGCTAGCGGGGTGAACACCGGGGAGCTGTTTTTT
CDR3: CASSLASGVNTGELFF

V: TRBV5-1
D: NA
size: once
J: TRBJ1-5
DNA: TGCGCCAGCAGCTTGGGGCAGCTAGATCAGCCCCAGCATTTT
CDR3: CASSLGQLDQPQHF

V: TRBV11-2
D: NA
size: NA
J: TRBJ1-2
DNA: TGTGCCAGCAGCTTAACAGGGATACACTATGGCTACACCTTC
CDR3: CASSLTGIHYGYTF

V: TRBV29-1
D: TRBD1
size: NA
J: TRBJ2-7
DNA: TGCAGCGTGGGGAGGACAGGGGACTCCTACGAGCAGTACTTC
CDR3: CSVGRTGDSYEQYF

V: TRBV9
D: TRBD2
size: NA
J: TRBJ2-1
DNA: TGTGCCAGCAGCGCGGGACTAGTGGGGCCAAATGAGCAGTTCTTC
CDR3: CASSAGLVGPNEQFF